The 30 T cell receptor beta chains given below trace back to one sample, sequenced in a study of T cells in Graves' hyperthyroidism and ophthalmopathy. From RNA transcripts, TCR beta CDR3 regions were amplified. The HTBI set primed first-round TCR CDR3 RT-PCR. TCRdb ran MiXCR on the multiplex PCR reads and lists one entry per CDR3 protein. The sample consists of some 800,000 distinct CDR3 sequences, 35% to 45% of them appearing once. Source material: blood. The receptors were sampled from a man between 18 and 29 years old with Graves' hyperthyroidism.

The V call is TRBV2, the J call TRBJ2-2, with D hard to call. V was clipped by 6 bases and J by 6 bases, with 17 bases between them. The CDR3 is 15 amino acids. Germline CDR1 reads SNHLY; CDR2 reads FYNNEI. The DNA of the CDR3 is TGTGCCAGCAGACATAAAAATGGAAGGGCCGGGGAGCTGTTTTTT. This sequence encodes CASRHKNGRAGELFF.

To note about this clonotype: A clone one base away is much larger, so this may be a read error. The genes are TRBV10-3 and TRBJ2-5; 9 bases line up with TRBD2. Germline V gene sequence: CDR1 ENHRY, CDR2 SYGVKD. V was pared by 3 bases and J by 3 bases, with 11 bases of the junction left unmatched. CDR3 length: 17 residues. This CDR3 reads CAISDGAGGSFEETQYF. Here the CDR3 DNA reads TGTGCCATCAGTGATGGGGCGGGAGGGTCGTTTGAAGAGACCCAGTACTTC.

This clonotype was picked up one time. At one end, the junction sequence differs from germline, possibly due to a read error. V gene TRBV6-5 combines with J gene TRBJ2-2, with TRBD2 matching 8 bases. The CDR3 is made up of 16 amino acids. Germline-derived CDR1 and CDR2 are MNHEY and SVGAGI. CDR3 protein: CAISYPRRTSPGELFF. CDR3 in DNA: TGTGCCATCAGTTACCCTCGGCGGACTAGCCCCGGGGAGCTGTTTTTT.

This clonotype was recorded once. Given a much more abundant clone one base away, this may be a read error. CDR3 coding DNA: TGCGGTGCTAGAGGGACGGGGCAGCCCCAGCATTTT. It translates to CGARGTGQPQHF. The chain combines TRBV20-1 with TRBJ1-5; tentatively, D is TRBD1 (5 bases). Germline V gives CDR1 DFQATT, CDR2 SNEGSKA (reference sequence). The CDR3 length is 12 residues.

This clonotype showed up just a few times. The rearrangement joins TRBV9 to TRBJ2-5; 10 positions agree with TRBD1. Germline V gives CDR1 SGDLS, CDR2 YYNGEE. This CDR3 is 14 amino acids long. J gave up 0 bases and V 6 bases, and 2 bases lay outside the gene matches. CDR3 DNA sequence: TGTGCCAGCAAGGGGACAGGGGACCAAGAGACCCAGTACTTC. Translation: CASKGTGDQETQYF.

Note on this clonotype: Since a much larger clone is just one base distant, this may be a read error. This chain links TRBV7-9 with TRBJ1-1; 7 bases map to TRBD1. This CDR3 spans 12 amino acids. The trim removed 8 bases at V and 7 bases at J, leaving 7 bases unmatched. CDR1 is SEHNR, CDR2 FQNEAQ, per germline (reference sequence). The CDR3 bases are TGTGCCAGCGGCAACCGGGACAGTGAAGCTTTCTTT. This gives the protein CASGNRDSEAFF.

This clonotype was seen ten or more times. The chain couples TRBV20-1 to TRBJ1-6; 7 bases fit TRBD1. The germline gives CDR1 DFQATT, CDR2 SNEGSKA (reference sequence). V shed 2 bases, J shed 10 bases, and the junction held 8 bases outside the gene matches. The CDR3 runs 14 residues. In nucleotides, the CDR3 is TGCAGTGCTAGATACAGGGGAGGGGAATCACCCCTCCACTTT. It is translated as CSARYRGGESPLHF.

This clonotype was recorded at least ten times. This chain connects TRBV2 to TRBJ2-7; 7 bases line up with TRBD2. The CDR3 loop spans 14 amino acids. The ends lost 7 bases at V and 0 bases at J; junction bases unmatched: 6. From germline, CDR1 is SNHLY and CDR2 FYNNEI. The DNA of the CDR3 is TGTGCCAGCATGGGGCGGGAGAACTCCTACGAGCAGTACTTC. Translation: CASMGRENSYEQYF.

This clonotype has a handful of counts. The chain links TRBV13 to TRBJ2-7; D remains unclear. The CDR3 covers 14 residues. The V gene's germline CDR1 is PRHDT and CDR2 FYEKMQ (reference sequence). Trimming removed 1 base from V and 3 bases from J, with 10 bases in between. CDR3 sequence: CASSLDRRSYEQYF. DNA of the CDR3: TGTGCCAGCAGCTTAGACCGGCGGAGCTACGAGCAGTACTTC.

This clonotype occurred once. The V call is TRBV29-1, the J call TRBJ2-7; the D gene is possibly TRBD2 (5 bases). Germline V gene sequence: CDR1 SQVTM, CDR2 ANQGSEA. The germline V and J ends were trimmed by 6 bases and 7 bases, with 19 bases remaining between them. The CDR3 runs 13 residues. CDR3 amino acids: CSVEGSTTGEQYF. CDR3 nucleotide sequence: TGCAGCGTAGAGGGTTCCACTACGGGAGAGCAGTACTTC.

V gene TRBV25-1 combines with J gene TRBJ2-7; D not resolved. V lost 7 bases, J lost 6 bases, and 22 bases lay in between. The germline gives CDR1 MGHDK, CDR2 SYGVNS. This CDR3 spans 15 amino acids. The CDR3 reads CASKHGQEIPREQYF. CDR3 coding DNA: TGTGCCAGCAAACATGGGCAGGAAATCCCTCGCGAGCAGTACTTC.

This clonotype appeared many times. This chain uses TRBV10-3 with TRBJ2-2, with 9 bases identical to TRBD1. CDR1 and CDR2 from the germline V gene are ENHRY and SYGVKD. The CDR3 covers 16 residues. V dropped 2 bases and J dropped 6; count of bases not matched to a gene: 7. The chain's CDR3 is CAISERAQGAAGELFF. As DNA, the CDR3 is TGTGCCATCAGTGAGCGGGCACAGGGGGCTGCCGGGGAGCTGTTTTTT.

This clonotype was seen at least ten times. J is TRBJ1-2 and V is TRBV24-1, with no clear D. The CDR3 is 13 amino acids. V was clipped by 6 bases and J by 1 base, with 8 bases between them. Germline V gives CDR1 KGHDR, CDR2 SFDVKD. Written as DNA, the CDR3 is TGTGCCACCAGTAAAGGGATTAACTATGGCTACACCTTC. Amino acid sequence: CATSKGINYGYTF.

A word on this clonotype: A much larger clone is a single base away; this may be a read error. The conserved phenylalanine or tryptophan is not found at the CDR3 terminus, so this likely reflects a read error. This rearrangement joins TRBV10-3 to TRBJ1-3; D not certain. CDR3 size: 15 residues. Germline lookup yields CDR1 ENHRY and CDR2 SYGVKD. Trimming stripped 6 bases from V and 0 bases from J, with 12 bases between. The CDR3 here is CAIRDGGNSGNTIYC. The CDR3 region has the DNA TGTGCCATCAGGGACGGAGGAAACTCTGGAAACACCATATATTGT.

The table lists this clonotype with a few counts. This rearrangement joins TRBV7-9 to TRBJ2-2; TRBD1 agrees at 10 bases. V gave up 10 bases and J gave up 5 bases; unmatched junction bases: 7. Germline V gene data show CDR1 as SEHNR and CDR2 as FQNEAQ (reference sequence). The CDR3 sequence is 14 residues long. The CDR3 DNA follows: TGTGCCACCGACCGGGACAGGGGTACCGGGGAGCTGTTTTTT. It is translated as CATDRDRGTGELFF.

The chain couples TRBV4-1 to TRBJ2-2, with 7 bases identical to TRBD2. The germline CDR1 and CDR2 sequences are MGHRA and YSYEKL. This CDR3 region has 15 residues. V dropped 4 bases and J dropped 1; count of bases not matched to a gene: 3. CDR3 coding DNA: TGCGCCAGCAGCCGCGGGAGATTGAACACCGGGGAGCTGTTTTTT. Translated, it gives CASSRGRLNTGELFF.

As regards this clonotype: Mismatch with germline at one junction end may stem from a read error. The V and J genes are TRBV19 and TRBJ1-2; D perhaps matches TRBD1 (5 bases). Germline CDR1 reads LNHDA; CDR2 reads SQIVND (reference sequence). The length of the CDR3 is 13 residues. CDR3 residues: CASSRESNYGYTF. The CDR3 DNA follows: TGTGCCAGTAGCAGGGAATCTAACTACGGCTACACCTTC.

The table lists this clonotype with a few counts. The V call is TRBV29-1, the J call TRBJ1-6; D gene uncertain. The CDR3 runs 13 residues. CDR1 and CDR2 from the germline V gene are SQVTM and ANQGSEA. The V end was cut by 0 bases, the J end by 10 bases, with 10 bases between. The CDR3 DNA follows: TGCAGCGTTGAAGAGGAACCTAGCTCACCCCTCCACTTT. It is translated as CSVEEEPSSPLHF.

The table lists this clonotype with a few counts. Here the CDR3 DNA reads TGTGCCAGTAGTATTAGTCGACGGGCCGAGCAGTACTTC. Residues: CASSISRRAEQYF. The V gene is TRBV19, the J gene TRBJ2-7; D gene ambiguous. CDR1 and CDR2 (germline): LNHDA, SQIVND (reference sequence). Trimming removed 3 bases from V and 6 bases from J, with 12 bases in between. The CDR3 spans 13 residues. The complete variable domain, with remaining parts taken from reference TRBV19 and TRBJ2-7, reads DGGITQSPKYLFRKEGQNVTLSCEQNLNHDAMYWYRQDPGQGLRLIYYSQIVNDFQKGDIAEGYSVSREKKESFPLTVTSAQKNPTAFYLCASSISRRAEQYFGPGTRLTVT.

The count of this clonotype is one. The chain combines TRBV10-3 with TRBJ1-2, with D uncertain. Germline-derived CDR1 and CDR2 are ENHRY and SYGVKD. Between the trimmed V and J ends, which lost 7 bases and 0 bases, there was a span of 9 bases. The CDR3 covers 13 residues. Here the CDR3 DNA reads TGTGCCATCACCCCGGGCACTAACTATGGCTACACCTTC. It specifies CAITPGTNYGYTF.

The V gene is TRBV29-1, the J gene TRBJ2-1; D might be TRBD1 (7 bases). V was clipped by 3 bases and J by 5 bases, with 17 bases between them. Per the germline V gene, CDR1 is SQVTM and CDR2 is ANQGSEA. CDR3 length equals 15 residues. The CDR3 reads CSVDPGDSINNEQFF. The DNA for the CDR3 is TGCAGCGTTGACCCGGGGGACAGTATTAACAATGAGCAGTTCTTC.

The chain uses TRBV7-3 and TRBJ2-7; 8 nucleotides line up with TRBD1. Looked up from germline, CDR1 is SGHTA and CDR2 is FQGTGA. V gave up 5 bases and J gave up 3 bases; unmatched junction bases: 15. The CDR3 contains 17 residues. The chain's CDR3 is CASSRGQAYPRGYEQYF. The CDR3 nucleotides read TGTGCCAGCAGCAGGGGACAGGCATATCCCCGGGGCTACGAGCAGTACTTC.

The chain links TRBV2 to TRBJ2-7; D may be TRBD1 (5 bases). Germline values: CDR1 SNHLY, CDR2 FYNNEI. This CDR3 has 13 amino acids. V was cut by 6 bases and J by 5 bases, with 14 bases left in between. The CDR3 nucleotides are TGTGCCAGCAGCCTCGGACAAATCCACGAGCAGTACTTC. The encoded protein is CASSLGQIHEQYF.

At least ten counts were recorded for this clonotype. V gene TRBV29-1 combines with J gene TRBJ1-2; D call uncertain. CDR1 is SQVTM, CDR2 ANQGSEA, per germline. Trimming stripped 7 bases from V and 6 bases from J, with 12 bases between. This CDR3 region has 11 residues. The CDR3 DNA follows: TGCAGCGCTGCCCCCCCGGATGGCTACACCTTC. This gives the protein CSAAPPDGYTF.

This clonotype was observed a handful of times. The V gene is TRBV5-5, the J gene TRBJ1-6, with a weak D call TRBD1 (5 bases). The CDR3 is 15 residues long. The ends were cut back, 4 bases at V and 10 bases at J, with 18 bases in the middle. From germline, CDR1 is SGHKS and CDR2 YYEKEE (reference sequence). The CDR3 sequence is CASSQGQGSMSPLHF. The CDR3 region has the DNA TGTGCCAGCAGCCAAGGTCAGGGATCTATGTCACCCCTCCACTTT. Based on the CDR3 plus reference TRBV5-5 and TRBJ1-6, the full variable domain is DAGVTQSPTHLIKTRGQQVTLRCSPISGHKSVSWYQQVLGQGPQFIFQYYEKEERGRGNFPDRFSARQFPNYSSELNVNALLLGDSALYLCASSQGQGSMSPLHFGNGTRLTVT.

About this clonotype itself: An end of the junction does not agree with germline; a read error may underlie this. This chain links TRBV7-9 with TRBJ2-2; 13 bases are shared with TRBD2. Germline V gives CDR1 SEHNR, CDR2 FQNEAQ (reference sequence). This CDR3 comprises 16 residues. CDR3 sequence: CASSGTSGIQAGELFF. The CDR3 nucleotides read TGCGCCAGCAGCGGGACTAGCGGGATTCAAGCCGGGGAGCTGTTTTTT.

This clonotype was counted ten times or more. V gene TRBV20-1 combines with J gene TRBJ2-5; TRBD1 matches 10 bases. CDR3 size: 12 residues. Looked up from germline, CDR1 is DFQATT and CDR2 is SNEGSKA (reference sequence). The DNA of the CDR3 is TGCAGCGGGGACAGGGGTAGAGAGACCCAGTACTTC. Protein product: CSGDRGRETQYF.

This chain uses TRBV15 with TRBJ1-2; 8 bases are a match to TRBD1. This CDR3 has 15 residues. The V gene's germline CDR1 is LNHNV and CDR2 YYDKDF (reference sequence). J was trimmed by 2 bases and V by 4 bases; bases with no gene match: 6. The DNA for the CDR3 is TGTGCCACCAGCACCCGGACAGGGATAAACTATGGCTACACCTTC. It specifies CATSTRTGINYGYTF.

This clonotype has a count of ten or more. This chain joins TRBV10-3 and TRBJ1-1; D not resolved. CDR1 and CDR2 from the germline V gene are ENHRY and SYGVKD. V gave up 8 bases and J gave up 8 bases, with 12 bases separating them. The CDR3 sequence is 11 residues long. The CDR3: CAIDRAGEAFF. CDR3 nucleotides: TGTGCCATCGACCGGGCAGGAGAAGCTTTCTTT.

This clonotype has more than one count but fewer than ten. This sequence joins TRBV7-6 and TRBJ2-7; 9 bases line up with TRBD1. CDR1 and CDR2 (germline): SGHVS, FNYEAQ. V shed 1 base, J shed 7 bases, and the junction held 11 bases outside the gene matches. This CDR3 has 16 amino acids. In DNA, the CDR3 is TGTGCCAGCAGCTTAGGATTGGGACAGGGCCCGGGAGAGCAGTACTTC. Translation: CASSLGLGQGPGEQYF.